This passage covers 21 T cell receptor beta chains from one sample sequenced in a study of OX40 agonist ivuxolimab in advanced cancers. Profiled with immunoSEQ multiplex PCR; TCRdb holds only in-frame clones, not every one. Of approximately 66,000 clones in the sample, around 89% were seen once. The sample in question was CD4+ or CD8+ T cells sorted from blood, obtained in a trial of the OX40 agonist ivuxolimab. These receptors were obtained from an adult with an advanced solid tumor such as melanoma, head and neck, liver or kidney cancer.

This chain joins TRBV7-9 and TRBJ1-1; 9 bases are shared with TRBD1. The length of the CDR3 is 16 residues. Germline loops: CDR1 SEHNR, CDR2 FQNEAQ (reference sequence). Unmatched junction bases numbered 9, after V lost 2 bases and J lost 5 bases. The DNA for the CDR3 is TGTGCCAGCAGCTTACCCACAGGGGGCCAGGGAACTGAAGCTTTCTTT. Amino acid sequence: CASSLPTGGQGTEAFF.

The rearrangement links TRBV1 to TRBJ1-1; no DNA check was done on the table's D call, TRBD1. TRBV1 represents a pseudogene. The CDR3 consists of 15 residues. CDR3 protein: CTSSPPAGGPTEAFF. CDR3 in DNA: TGCACCAGCAGCCCTCCAGCAGGGGGACCCACTGAAGCTTTCTTT.

The rearrangement uses TRBV11-2 and TRBJ1-2, with D unresolved. The CDR3 runs 13 residues. V gave up 5 bases and J gave up 5 bases, with 12 bases separating them. Germline CDR1 reads SGHAT; CDR2 reads FQNNGV. CDR3 loop: CASSPQEGYGYTF. The CDR3 DNA follows: TGTGCCAGCAGCCCCCAGGAGGGTTATGGCTACACCTTC.

The V gene is TRBV2, the J gene TRBJ2-5; possibly TRBD1 for D (7 bases). Germline V CDR1 and CDR2: SNHLY, FYNNEI. Trimming took 6 bases from V and 6 from J, leaving 17 bases between them. The CDR3 runs to 14 residues. CDR3 bases: TGTGCCAGCAGGGGGGACAGCGGGCCTAAGACCCAGTACTTC. Its protein is CASRGDSGPKTQYF.

The genes are TRBV2 and TRBJ2-5; D possibly corresponds to TRBD1 (6 bases). The CDR3 extends over 15 amino acids. V lost 8 bases to trimming and J lost 5 bases, with 21 bases between them. Germline CDR1 SNHLY, CDR2 FYNNEI. For the CDR3, the DNA is TGTGCCAGCCATCAAAACAGGGCGGCGTGGGAGACCCAGTACTTC. It translates to CASHQNRAAWETQYF.

This clone was seen a single time. V and J are TRBV5-6 and TRBJ1-2; the D gene is possibly TRBD1 (5 bases). The V gene's germline CDR1 is SGHDT and CDR2 YYEEEE. This CDR3 contains 15 residues. V dropped 4 bases and J dropped 2 bases, with 15 bases sitting between them. The DNA of the CDR3 is TGTGCCAGCAGCCCGACAGCTTATCAAAACTATGGCTACACCTTC. It yields the protein CASSPTAYQNYGYTF.

The chain has TRBV5-4 and TRBJ1-4, with D perhaps matching TRBD1 (6 bases). Germline V CDR1 and CDR2: SGHNT, YYREEE (reference sequence). The CDR3 length is 15 residues. Trimming removed 7 bases from V and 8 bases from J, with 21 bases in between. The CDR3 is CASAPGGGRGEKLFF. CDR3 bases: TGTGCCAGCGCTCCCGGAGGGGGAAGGGGGGAAAAACTGTTTTTT. The full variable domain, its missing parts supplied by reference TRBV5-4 and TRBJ1-4, is ETGVTQSPTHLIKTRGQQVTLRCSSQSGHNTVSWYQQALGQGPQFIFQYYREEENGRGNFPPRFSGLQFPNYSSELNVNALELDDSALYLCASAPGGGRGEKLFFGSGTQLSVL.

In its sample, this clone was seen once. The chain links TRBV10-3 to TRBJ1-2, with 9 bases matching TRBD1. Trimming took 4 bases from V and 1 from J; bases not matched to a gene: 4. This CDR3 is built from 15 residues. The V gene's germline CDR1 is ENHRY and CDR2 SYGVKD. CDR3 sequence (DNA): TGTGCCATCAGTGGGACAGGGGTTAATAACTATGGCTACACCTTC. Protein sequence: CAISGTGVNNYGYTF.

The J gene is TRBJ2-7, the V gene TRBV28; 11 bases are shared with TRBD1. The CDR3 is 15 residues long. Trimming removed 10 bases from V and 6 bases from J; junction bases left unmatched: 14. Germline values: CDR1 MDHEN, CDR2 SYDVKM. The CDR3 DNA reads as TGTGCCACCAAAAGGACAGGGGGCCCCCAGAGCGAGCAGTACTTC. It specifies CATKRTGGPQSEQYF.

The chain is built from TRBV15 and TRBJ2-1, with 7 bases fitting TRBD2. Germline CDR1 LNHNV, CDR2 YYDKDF (reference sequence). The CDR3 length is 15 residues. The V and J ends lost 1 base and 5 bases, in that order; junction bases with no gene match: 5. CDR3 DNA sequence: TGTGCCACCAGCAGAGTAGGGGAGGGTAACAATGAGCAGTTCTTC. Translation: CATSRVGEGNNEQFF.

The chain is built from TRBV5-4 and TRBJ2-3; the match to TRBD1 covers 7 bases. Germline CDR1 and CDR2: SGHNT and YYREEE (reference sequence). V was clipped by 7 bases and J by 0 bases; unmatched bases: 8. The CDR3 has 15 residues. CDR3 loop: CASLDRSSSTDTQYF. For the CDR3, the DNA is TGTGCCAGCTTGGACAGGTCTTCTAGCACAGATACGCAGTATTTT.

The J gene is TRBJ1-1, the V gene TRBV5-1, with 8 bases identical to TRBD1. Trimming cost V 3 bases and J 2 bases; bases outside gene matches: 9. The germline gives CDR1 SGHRS, CDR2 YFSETQ. The CDR3 is 16 residues long. CDR3 sequence (DNA): TGCGCCAGCAGCTCCCGGGGGGGACAGGTAAACACTGAAGCTTTCTTT. It is translated as CASSSRGGQVNTEAFF. The whole variable domain, remainder taken from reference TRBV5-1 and TRBJ1-1, is KAGVTQTPRYLIKTRGQQVTLSCSPISGHRSVSWYQQTPGQGLQFLFEYFSETQRNKGNFPGRFSGRQFSNSRSEMNVSTLELGDSALYLCASSSRGGQVNTEAFFGQGTRLTVV.

A remark on this clone: One end of the junction fails to match germline, which may point to a read error. The chain combines TRBV4-1 with TRBJ1-6, with D tentatively TRBD1 (6 bases). The CDR3 has 19 residues. Germline CDR1 reads MGHRA; CDR2 reads YSYEKL. The DNA of the CDR3 is TGCGCCAGCAGCCAAGATAGTTTCCCCTCGACAGGCTATAATTCGCCCCTCCACTTT. This translates into CASSQDSFPSTGYNSPLHF.

The chain employs TRBV7-9 and TRBJ2-5; 8 bases match TRBD1. The CDR3 runs 13 residues. CDR1 and CDR2 (germline): SEHNR, FQNEAQ (reference sequence). Unmatched junction bases numbered 3, after V lost 6 bases and J lost 3 bases. Here the CDR3 DNA reads TGTGCCAGCAGACTGACAGGGGAAGAGACCCAGTACTTC. The encoded protein is CASRLTGEETQYF.

The rearrangement links TRBV18 to TRBJ2-4; the D gene is possibly TRBD1 (8 bases). Looked up from germline, CDR1 is KGHSH and CDR2 is LQKENI. The CDR3 runs to 15 residues. Trimming removed 1 base at V and 7 bases at J, with 14 bases between. CDR3 DNA: TGTGCCAGCTCACCACAATCACAGGGGGGGAACATTCAGTACTTC. Translated: CASSPQSQGGNIQYF.

The V gene is TRBV30, the J gene TRBJ2-1, with 11 nucleotides matching TRBD1. Losses at the gene ends were 1 base for V and 9 bases for J; bases not matched to a gene: 8. CDR1 is GTSNPN and CDR2 is SVGIG in the germline V gene (reference sequence). The CDR3 is 15 residues long. The CDR3 bases are TGTGCCTGGAGTGGGGTGGACAGGGGGCGAGGTGAGCAGTTCTTC. Residues: CAWSGVDRGRGEQFF.

V gene TRBV9 combines with J gene TRBJ1-2, with 9 positions matching TRBD1. CDR1 is SGDLS, CDR2 YYNGEE, per germline. V dropped 0 bases and J dropped 5; count of bases not matched to a gene: 5. CDR3 length: 15 amino acids. The CDR3 nucleotides are TGTGCCAGCAGCGTAGTAGGGACAGGGCTTTATGGCTACACCTTC. It yields the protein CASSVVGTGLYGYTF.

This clone was picked up one time. J is TRBJ1-6 and V is TRBV28, with a possible D match to TRBD1 (5 bases). The length of the CDR3 is 16 residues. V dropped 3 bases and J dropped 5 bases, with 14 bases sitting between them. Germline CDR1 and CDR2: MDHEN and SYDVKM. The chain's CDR3 is CASSFLGRGDNSPLHF. The CDR3 nucleotides read TGTGCCAGCAGTTTTTTGGGCAGAGGGGATAATTCACCCCTCCACTTT.

The chain links TRBV28 to TRBJ1-6; D is ambiguous. CDR1 and CDR2 from the germline V gene are MDHEN and SYDVKM. The V gene lost 5 bases and the J gene lost 0 bases, with 11 bases spanning the gap. The CDR3 extends over 16 amino acids. The DNA for the CDR3 is TGTGCCAGCAGTGTCCCGTGGAGCTCCTATAATTCACCCCTCCACTTT. Translated: CASSVPWSSYNSPLHF.

The count of this clone is one. The chain uses TRBV6-5 and TRBJ1-1; D perhaps matches TRBD1 (5 bases). Trimming cost V 2 bases and J 8 bases, with 18 bases left between them. Germline loops: CDR1 MNHEY, CDR2 SVGAGI. The CDR3 consists of 15 residues. CDR3 loop: CASSYSDGDPREAFF. The DNA of the CDR3 is TGTGCCAGCAGTTACAGTGACGGGGACCCGCGGGAAGCTTTCTTT.

The genes are TRBV18 and TRBJ1-5; 8 nucleotides align to TRBD1. Trimming removed 4 bases from V and 0 bases from J; junction bases left unmatched: 2. The CDR3 has 15 residues. The germline V gene has CDR1 KGHSH and CDR2 LQKENI. CDR3 in DNA: TGTGCCAGCTCACGACAGGGGCATAGCAATCAGCCCCAGCATTTT. It is translated as CASSRQGHSNQPQHF.